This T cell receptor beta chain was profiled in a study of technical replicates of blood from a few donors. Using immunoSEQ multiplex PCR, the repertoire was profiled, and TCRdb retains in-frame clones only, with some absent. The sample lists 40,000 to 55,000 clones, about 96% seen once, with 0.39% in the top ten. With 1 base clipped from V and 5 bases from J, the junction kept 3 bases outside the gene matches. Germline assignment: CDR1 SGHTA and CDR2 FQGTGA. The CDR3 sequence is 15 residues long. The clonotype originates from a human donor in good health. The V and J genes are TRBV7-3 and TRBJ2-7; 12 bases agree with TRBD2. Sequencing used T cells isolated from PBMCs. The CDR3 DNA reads TGTGCCAGCAGCTTAAGGACTAGCGGGAAAGACGAGCAGTACTTC. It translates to CASSLRTSGKDEQYF.